These 6 T cell receptor beta chains share one sample of origin, sequenced in a study of identifying expanded T cells in peripheral blood. Some clones are missing from TCRdb's copy, which holds only in-frame ones; the method was immunoSEQ multiplex PCR. This sample has around 60,000 clones, with approximately 83% found just once. Sequenced input: blood. All receptors derive from a person aged 18 to 70 in good health.

This chain joins TRBV11-2 and TRBJ1-6; D is undetermined. The CDR3 is 13 residues long. V lost 8 bases and J 6 bases, leaving 11 bases between the germline ends. CDR1 is SGHAT and CDR2 is FQNNGV in the germline V gene. Written as DNA, the CDR3 is TGTGCCAGCTCCAATTGGGGTAATTCACCCCTCCACTTT. This translates into CASSNWGNSPLHF. Complete variable domain (other parts from reference TRBV11-2 and TRBJ1-6): EAGVAQSPRYKIIEKRQSVAFWCNPISGHATLYWYQQILGQGPKLLIQFQNNGVVDDSQLPKDRFSAERLKGVDSTLKIQPAKLEDSAVYLCASSNWGNSPLHFGNGTRLTVT.

The chain uses TRBV19 and TRBJ2-2; 10 nucleotides line up with TRBD1. CDR1 LNHDA and CDR2 SQIVND come from the germline V gene (reference sequence). This CDR3 contains 19 residues. Unmatched junction bases numbered 13, after V lost 4 bases and J lost 2 bases. DNA for the CDR3: TGTGCCAGTAGTACCTACGACAGGGGGCTTGTCTATAACACCGGGGAGCTGTTTTTT. This encodes CASSTYDRGLVYNTGELFF.

The chain has TRBV4-1 and TRBJ1-4; 12 bases agree with TRBD1. Trimming removed 0 bases from V and 5 bases from J; junction bases left unmatched: 7. The CDR3 extends over 18 amino acids. Per germline, CDR1 MGHRA and CDR2 YSYEKL. The CDR3 here is CASSQEGTGGVGNEKLFF. CDR3 DNA sequence: TGCGCCAGCAGCCAAGAGGGGACAGGGGGCGTGGGGAATGAAAAACTGTTTTTT.

The V and J genes are TRBV15 and TRBJ1-4; D is undetermined. CDR1 and CDR2 (germline): LNHNV, YYDKDF (reference sequence). Trimming cost V 5 bases and J 7 bases, with 14 bases left between them. This CDR3 contains 14 residues. CDR3 nucleotide sequence: TGTGCCACCAGCCGAGGGAGGGATTCTGAAAAACTGTTTTTT. It translates to CATSRGRDSEKLFF.

The rearrangement links TRBV6-4 to TRBJ1-4; D gene unclear. The V gene's germline CDR1 is MRHNA and CDR2 SNTAGT. This CDR3 is built from 15 residues. The V end was cut by 4 bases, the J end by 7 bases, with 16 bases between. The CDR3 protein is CASSASFGGGEKLFF. The CDR3, as DNA: TGTGCCAGCAGTGCCTCGTTCGGTGGTGGTGAAAAACTGTTTTTT.

The chain recombines TRBV5-1 with TRBJ2-3, with 8 bases identical to TRBD2. Germline V gene data show CDR1 as SGHRS and CDR2 as YFSETQ. CDR3 length equals 15 residues. V shed 2 bases and J 3 bases; nucleotides not matched to a gene: 5. CDR3 sequence (DNA): TGCGCCAGCAGCTTAGGCGGGAGGTCGACAGATACGCAGTATTTT. This gives the protein CASSLGGRSTDTQYF.